This TCR beta chain stems from a study of T cells in Graves' hyperthyroidism and ophthalmopathy. For the study at large: Sampling of peripheral blood happened at initial diagnosis, prior to any treatment.

RNA transcripts yielded amplified TCR beta CDR3 regions. The HTBI set primed first-round TCR CDR3 RT-PCR. A single record per CDR3 protein comes from TCRdb applying MiXCR to the multiplex PCR reads. The sample consists of some 490,000 distinct CDR3 sequences, roughly 23% of them appearing once. CDR3 size: 11 residues. Trimming removed 3 bases from V and 14 bases from J; junction bases left unmatched: 5. Germline V lookup: CDR1 DFQATT, CDR2 SNEGSKA (reference sequence). The sample comprised blood. This TCR was sampled from a woman aged 70 to 79 with Graves' ophthalmopathy. The chain is built from TRBV20-1 and TRBJ1-4; 8 bases fit TRBD1. The CDR3 DNA is TGCAGTGCTAGCGACAGGGGCCGCCTGTTTTTT. This sequence encodes CSASDRGRLFF.